Shown below are 23 T cell receptor beta chains from a single sample sequenced in a study of regulatory and conventional T cells in RAG deficiency. Sequencing used immunoSEQ multiplex PCR; TCRdb keeps in-frame clones, though not all of them. The sample lists 5,500 to 9,000 clones; 91% were seen once. Genomic DNA came from blood regulatory T cells gated CD4+ CD25-high CD127-low. These data also featured in a second study, about regulatory T cells. Per that paper: The primer mix had 52 TRBV and 13 TRBJ primers.

Sequenced material: CD127- CD25+ CD4+ Tregs sorted from blood. Every receptor here comes from a human donor in good health.

This chain joins TRBV30 and TRBJ1-1; the D is unclear. Trimming removed 2 bases at V and 10 bases at J, with 20 bases between. The CDR3 is 14 amino acids. Germline lookup yields CDR1 GTSNPN and CDR2 SVGIG (reference sequence). In DNA, the CDR3 is TGTGCCTGGAGTCCCCCGAGACGGGGAACGACAGCTTTCTTT. This sequence encodes CAWSPPRRGTTAFF.

The J gene is TRBJ1-3, the V gene TRBV7-9, with D uncertain. The CDR3 totals 17 residues. Trimming shortened V by 3 bases and J by 2 bases, and 17 bases separated the two germline ends. The V gene's germline CDR1 is SEHNR and CDR2 FQNEAQ (reference sequence). The CDR3 sequence: CASSFRTGLFAGNTIYF. CDR3 bases: TGTGCCAGCAGCTTTCGCACCGGACTTTTCGCTGGAAACACCATATATTTT.

Only one count was recorded for this clone. This chain links TRBV14 with TRBJ2-1; D is possibly TRBD1 (6 bases). Germline V gene data show CDR1 as SGHDN and CDR2 as FVKESK. The CDR3 covers 16 residues. V lost 0 bases, J lost 4 bases, and 13 bases lay in between. The CDR3 nucleotides are TGTGCCAGCAGCCAAGAGCCAAGGACAGAATACAATGAGCAGTTCTTC. The encoded protein is CASSQEPRTEYNEQFF.

The CDR3 bases are TGTGCCAGCAGCCAAGATCAGAATACCGGGGAGCTGTTTTTT. It is translated as CASSQDQNTGELFF. This chain links TRBV4-2 with TRBJ2-2; D gene ambiguous. The germline V gene encodes CDR1 LGHNA and CDR2 YNFKEQ. Trimming stripped 0 bases from V and 5 bases from J, with 7 bases between. The CDR3 loop spans 14 amino acids.

This chain uses TRBV5-6 with TRBJ2-5; 8 nucleotides line up with TRBD2. The CDR3 has 15 amino acids. V lost 2 bases to trimming and J lost 5 bases; unmatched junction nucleotides: 8. Per germline, CDR1 SGHDT and CDR2 YYEEEE. CDR3 in amino acids: CASSLKRGQLETQYF. In DNA, the CDR3 is TGTGCCAGCAGCTTAAAGCGGGGGCAGTTGGAGACCCAGTACTTC. Full variable domain (remainder filled in from reference TRBV5-6 and TRBJ2-5): DAGVTQSPTHLIKTRGQQVTLRCSPKSGHDTVSWYQQALGQGPQFIFQYYEEEERQRGNFPDRFSGHQFPNYSSELNVNALLLGDSALYLCASSLKRGQLETQYFGPGTRLLVL.

The J gene is TRBJ1-2, the V gene TRBV5-1; no clear D gene. There are 13 residues in the CDR3. Deletions cut 4 bases from V and 4 bases from J, with 11 bases between. Per the germline V gene, CDR1 is SGHRS and CDR2 is YFSETQ. The CDR3 coding sequence is TGCGCCAGCAGCCCGGGAGGCTCCTATGGCTACACCTTC. The encoded protein is CASSPGGSYGYTF.

This clone was detected only once. V is TRBV19 and J is TRBJ2-1; 14 bases agree with TRBD2. Germline V CDR1 and CDR2: LNHDA, SQIVND (reference sequence). The CDR3 contains 16 residues. Trimming took 3 bases from V and 9 from J; bases not matched to a gene: 7. The CDR3 DNA reads TGTGCCAGTAGTATGCCGACTAGCGGGGGGGCCGGTGAGCAGTTCTTC. Protein: CASSMPTSGGAGEQFF.

The chain links TRBV6-1 to TRBJ1-2; D is undetermined. The V gene lost 3 bases and the J gene lost 4 bases, with 6 bases spanning the gap. This CDR3 spans 12 amino acids. Germline V gene data show CDR1 as MNHNS and CDR2 as SASEGT. CDR3 DNA: TGTGCCAGCAGTGACCGGTTCTATGGCTACACCTTC. This translates into CASSDRFYGYTF.

The V call is TRBV25-1, the J call TRBJ2-5, with a possible D match to TRBD1 (5 bases). The germline V and J ends were trimmed by 6 bases and 6 bases, with 17 bases remaining between them. Per the germline V gene, CDR1 is MGHDK and CDR2 is SYGVNS. The CDR3 covers 14 residues. The CDR3 DNA reads TGTGCCAGCAGGATCTTCAGGGTACGTAAGACCCAGTACTTC. The encoded protein is CASRIFRVRKTQYF.

Only one count was recorded for this clone. The chain has TRBV7-9 and TRBJ2-7; D gene ambiguous. The V end was cut by 2 bases, the J end by 3 bases, with 5 bases between. This CDR3 is built from 12 residues. The germline gives CDR1 SEHNR, CDR2 FQNEAQ (reference sequence). CDR3 DNA: TGTGCCAGCAGCTTATCGGGCTACGAGCAGTACTTC. Encoded protein: CASSLSGYEQYF.

The chain has TRBV20-1 and TRBJ2-7, with D maybe TRBD2 (5 bases). The CDR3 is 11 amino acids. CDR1 is DFQATT, CDR2 SNEGSKA, per germline (reference sequence). The V and J ends lost 3 bases and 7 bases respectively, with 10 bases between them. The CDR3, as DNA: TGCAGTGCTAGTACGGGGATTGAGCAGTACTTC. This gives the protein CSASTGIEQYF.

The V gene is TRBV5-1, the J gene TRBJ1-2; the match to TRBD1 covers 12 bases. From germline, CDR1 is SGHRS and CDR2 YFSETQ. V lost 3 bases to trimming and J lost 8 bases; unmatched junction nucleotides: 14. The CDR3 totals 17 residues. CDR3 sequence reads: CASSSTGDRGLSGGYTF. In DNA form, the CDR3 reads TGCGCCAGCAGCTCCACAGGGGACAGGGGGCTAAGTGGCGGCTACACCTTC.

This chain uses TRBV5-5 with TRBJ1-2, with D maybe TRBD1 (5 bases). Trimming shortened V by 5 bases and J by 6 bases, and 14 bases separated the two germline ends. Germline V CDR1 and CDR2: SGHKS, YYEKEE (reference sequence). The CDR3 covers 13 residues. The CDR3 region is CASRTRTGDGYTF. DNA of the CDR3: TGTGCCAGCAGAACAAGAACAGGCGATGGCTACACCTTC.

J is TRBJ2-3 and V is TRBV7-9; D perhaps matches TRBD1 (5 bases). The germline CDR1 and CDR2 sequences are SEHNR and FQNEAQ (reference sequence). The CDR3 contains 14 residues. Trimming took 5 bases from V and 0 from J, leaving 9 bases between them. The CDR3 sequence: CASSPQGSTDTQYF. The CDR3 DNA is TGTGCCAGCAGCCCTCAGGGAAGCACAGATACGCAGTATTTT.

The chain uses TRBV5-6 and TRBJ2-3, with 16 nucleotides matching TRBD2. CDR1 is SGHDT and CDR2 is YYEEEE in the germline V gene. This CDR3 is built from 18 residues. J gave up 3 bases and V 4 bases, and 8 bases lay outside the gene matches. The CDR3 DNA reads TGTGCCAGCAGCCCGGGACTAGCGGGGGGGTGGAGGACAGATACGCAGTATTTT. It is translated as CASSPGLAGGWRTDTQYF.

This clone was observed a single time. This chain connects TRBV6-5 to TRBJ2-3, with a tentative D call TRBD2 (5 bases). The CDR3 consists of 14 residues. The V and J ends lost 8 bases and 1 base respectively, with 13 bases between them. Germline CDR1 MNHEY, CDR2 SVGAGI. For the CDR3, the DNA is TGTGCCAGCTCCCTACGGGGAGGCACAGATACGCAGTATTTT. It is translated as CASSLRGGTDTQYF.

This clone was observed a few times. The rearrangement uses TRBV28 and TRBJ1-3; 9 bases are a match to TRBD1. CDR3 length: 23 residues. J was trimmed by 0 bases and V by 7 bases; bases with no gene match: 28. CDR1 MDHEN and CDR2 SYDVKM come from the germline V gene. CDR3: CASNAGQGFSSRIQHYSGNTIYF. As DNA, the CDR3 is TGTGCCAGCAATGCGGGACAGGGCTTCTCTTCTCGCATTCAGCATTACTCTGGAAACACCATATATTTT.

This chain joins TRBV5-5 and TRBJ1-5; no clear D. Trimming pared 2 bases from V and 11 bases from J, leaving 17 bases between. This CDR3 region has 14 residues. The germline V gene encodes CDR1 SGHKS and CDR2 YYEKEE (reference sequence). CDR3 sequence (DNA): TGTGCCAGCAGCTTAACCGGGATGGCTTACTCCCAGCATTTT. It codes for CASSLTGMAYSQHF.

The gene calls are TRBV6-1 and TRBJ2-1; 9 nucleotides align to TRBD1. Germline loops: CDR1 MNHNS, CDR2 SASEGT. The CDR3 totals 11 residues. Trimming cost V 2 bases and J 15 bases; bases outside gene matches: 2. The CDR3 loop is CASSEWDRAFF. CDR3 bases: TGTGCCAGCAGTGAATGGGACAGGGCGTTCTTC.

The chain combines TRBV7-2 with TRBJ1-5; no definite D call. V was clipped by 3 bases and J by 0 bases, with 9 bases between them. Per germline, CDR1 SGHTA and CDR2 FQGNSA. This CDR3 comprises 15 residues. CDR3 nucleotides: TGTGCCAGCAGCTTTACAGCGGGTAGCAATCAGCCCCAGCATTTT. Translated: CASSFTAGSNQPQHF. The variable domain in full, with the rest retrieved from reference TRBV7-2 and TRBJ1-5, is GAGVSQSPSNKVTEKGKDVELRCDPISGHTALYWYRQSLGQGLEFLIYFQGNSAPDKSGLPSDRFSAERTGGSVSTLTIQRTQQEDSAVYLCASSFTAGSNQPQHFGDGTRLSIL.

The chain joins TRBV10-3 to TRBJ1-1, with D unresolved. Germline CDR1 reads ENHRY; CDR2 reads SYGVKD. The CDR3 length is 13 residues. V was shortened by 7 bases and J by 2 bases, with 11 bases between the two germline ends. The chain's CDR3 is CAIKGRGNTEAFF. The CDR3 DNA is TGTGCCATCAAGGGCCGGGGAAACACTGAAGCTTTCTTT.

This chain uses TRBV6-1 with TRBJ1-3; D is possibly TRBD1 (6 bases). Germline CDR1 MNHNS, CDR2 SASEGT. Trimming took off 6 bases at V and 7 bases at J, with 13 bases between the two ends. The CDR3 has 13 amino acids. Here the CDR3 DNA reads TGTGCCAGCAGCGAGCTGACAGGTAACACCATATATTTT. It is translated as CASSELTGNTIYF.

V gene TRBV18 combines with J gene TRBJ1-6, with D tentatively TRBD1 (5 bases). The V end was cut by 1 base, the J end by 7 bases, with 11 bases between. Germline loops: CDR1 KGHSH, CDR2 LQKENI. The CDR3 has 15 amino acids. Written as DNA, the CDR3 is TGTGCCAGCTCACCACAGGCGGGGGACAATTCACCCCTCCACTTT. Protein sequence: CASSPQAGDNSPLHF.